The clone carrying this T cell receptor beta chain turned up a few times. Its target is not known. This specimen comes from a study of cytotoxic CD8 clonotypes in ibrutinib-treated CLL. Overall study context: Samples showed on average around 250,000 productive templates and more than 75,000 productive rearrangements.

Notes on the study in general: While tracking circulating CD8+ T-cell counts, baseline clonality exceeded that of age-matched healthy donors.

Sequencing used immunoSEQ multiplex PCR; TCRdb keeps in-frame clones, though not all of them. The table records roughly 50,000 clones, roughly 63% of them present only once. Germline V CDR1 and CDR2: MNHNS, SASEGT. CDR3 length: 14 residues. J gave up 7 bases and V 3 bases, and 5 bases lay outside the gene matches. The specimen was PBMCs, collected after 24 months of ibrutinib treatment. V gene TRBV6-1 combines with J gene TRBJ1-2, with 10 positions matching TRBD1. This receptor was taken from a human donor with chronic lymphocytic leukemia. The DNA of the CDR3 is TGTGCCAGCAGTGAGCGGACAGGGGGAAGTGGCTACACCTTC. The encoded protein is CASSERTGGSGYTF.